Below, 32 T cell receptor beta chains from the same sample are listed, as sequenced in a study of T cells and copy number aberrations in small-cell lung cancer. Libraries were prepared by immunoSEQ multiplex PCR; TCRdb keeps only in-frame clonotypes and omits some of them. The top ten clones hold approximately 10% of a sample with about 6,600 clones, 60% to 80% of them seen once. Sequencing input: normal tissue next to the tumor. Receptor source: a woman aged 70-85 years with small cell lung cancer. Some clones in this sample may be carry-over from other donors' samples.

This sequence joins TRBV6-1 and TRBJ2-1; 16 bases are shared with TRBD2. The CDR3 contains 17 residues. Germline CDR1 MNHNS, CDR2 SASEGT. The V segment lost 4 bases and the J segment 6 bases; nucleotides outside the gene matches: 6. CDR3 nucleotide sequence: TGTGCCAGCAGTGTGGGACTAGCGGGAGGGCCCTCCAATGAGCAGTTCTTC. This codes for CASSVGLAGGPSNEQFF.

CDR3 loop: CSVASGGGAEAFF. In nucleotides, the CDR3 is TGCAGCGTGGCCTCGGGGGGAGGGGCCGAAGCTTTCTTT. This rearrangement joins TRBV29-1 to TRBJ1-1, with D perhaps TRBD1 (5 bases). Germline V CDR1 and CDR2: SQVTM, ANQGSEA. Trimming left V 6 bases short and J 8 bases short, with 19 bases between. This CDR3 has 13 amino acids. The whole variable domain, filled in from reference TRBV29-1 and TRBJ1-1, reads SAVISQKPSRDICQRGTSLTIQCQVDSQVTMMFWYRQQPGQSLTLIATANQGSEATYESGFVIDKFPISRPNLTFSTLTVSNMSPEDSSIYLCSVASGGGAEAFFGQGTRLTVV.

This rearrangement joins TRBV30 to TRBJ2-2; perhaps TRBD2 as D (6 bases). From germline, CDR1 is GTSNPN and CDR2 SVGIG (reference sequence). The CDR3 runs to 10 residues. V dropped 8 bases and J dropped 5 bases, with 6 bases sitting between them. CDR3 nucleotides: TGTGCCCGGGGGACCGGGGAGCTGTTTTTT. Residues: CARGTGELFF.

This clone is deemed medium-sized. CDR3 region: CASSPPSANEQYF. The CDR3 DNA sequence: TGTGCCAGCTCACCACCGTCGGCGAACGAGCAGTACTTC. The rearrangement links TRBV18 to TRBJ2-7; unclear D gene. This CDR3 is 13 amino acids long. Trimming cost V 0 bases and J 5 bases, with 8 bases left between them. Germline V lookup: CDR1 KGHSH, CDR2 LQKENI.

V and J are TRBV21-1 and TRBJ2-5; TRBD1, the table's D call, lacks a check against the DNA. TRBV21-1 is a pseudogene segment. The CDR3 loop spans 13 amino acids. Here the CDR3 DNA reads TGTGCCCCTCAGGGGAACACTCAAGAGACCCAGTACTTC. This translates into CAPQGNTQETQYF.

The V and J genes are TRBV19 and TRBJ2-2, with D hard to call. The germline V and J ends were trimmed by 5 bases and 5 bases, with 6 bases remaining between them. The CDR3 has 12 residues. Germline loops: CDR1 LNHDA, CDR2 SQIVND (reference sequence). CDR3 region: CASSEQTGELFF. DNA of the CDR3: TGTGCCAGTAGTGAGCAAACCGGGGAGCTGTTTTTT.

The chain recombines TRBV7-9 with TRBJ2-5; 11 nucleotides agree with TRBD1. The CDR3 sequence is 16 residues long. From germline, CDR1 is SEHNR and CDR2 FQNEAQ (reference sequence). With 5 bases clipped from V and 5 bases from J, the junction kept 10 bases outside the gene matches. CDR3 loop: CASSPRTGGIGETQYF. Written as DNA, the CDR3 is TGTGCCAGCAGCCCAAGGACAGGGGGCATTGGGGAGACCCAGTACTTC.

This chain links TRBV15 with TRBJ2-5; D is unclear. Deletions cut 1 base from V and 7 bases from J, with 10 bases between. The CDR3 spans 13 residues. Germline V gene data show CDR1 as LNHNV and CDR2 as YYDKDF (reference sequence). CDR3 sequence (DNA): TGTGCCACCAGCAGAGGAGAGTATGGGACCCAGTACTTC. This sequence encodes CATSRGEYGTQYF.

V gene TRBV5-1 combines with J gene TRBJ2-2, with D possibly TRBD1 on 5 matching bases. CDR3 size: 15 residues. V lost 0 bases, J lost 7 bases, and 13 bases lay in between. Germline assignment: CDR1 SGHRS and CDR2 YFSETQ. CDR3 bases: TGCGCCAGCAGCTTGGGTGACAGTCGAGGCGGGGAGCTGTTTTTT. Translation gives CASSLGDSRGGELFF.

This CDR3 is CASSLGRERNEQFF. CDR3 DNA sequence: TGTGCCAGCAGCTTGGGCAGGGAGCGGAATGAGCAGTTCTTC. The chain has TRBV11-3 and TRBJ2-1; possibly TRBD1 or TRBD2 for D (5 bases each). The V end was cut by 3 bases, the J end by 7 bases, with 13 bases between. CDR3 length: 14 residues. From germline, CDR1 is SGHNT and CDR2 YENEEA.

The rearrangement uses TRBV4-2 and TRBJ2-7; a weak D match, TRBD2 (6 bases). Trimming took off 3 bases at V and 5 bases at J, with 17 bases between the two ends. The CDR3 covers 15 residues. In germline, CDR1 is LGHNA, CDR2 YNFKEQ. CDR3 loop: CASSQSRGGYDEQYF. CDR3 DNA: TGTGCCAGCAGCCAGTCTCGGGGAGGATACGACGAGCAGTACTTC.

This chain connects TRBV2 to TRBJ1-5; unclear D gene. CDR1 and CDR2 (germline): SNHLY, FYNNEI. The CDR3 runs to 13 residues. V lost 5 bases and J lost 5, with 10 bases in between. The chain's CDR3 is CASSPRRDQPQHF. CDR3 nucleotide sequence: TGTGCCAGCAGTCCCCGTAGGGATCAGCCCCAGCATTTT.

This chain joins TRBV21-1 and TRBJ2-2; the table gives TRBD1 as D, unverified against the DNA. TRBV21-1 is a pseudogene locus. CDR3 length equals 17 residues. The CDR3: CASSKILDRGNTGELFF. DNA of the CDR3: TGTGCCAGCAGCAAAATTTTGGACAGGGGGAATACCGGGGAGCTGTTTTTT.

The chain joins TRBV15 to TRBJ2-3, with 14 bases aligning to TRBD2. There are 20 residues in the CDR3. V trimming: 0 bases; J trimming: 4 bases; junction bases outside the gene matches: 12. Germline CDR1 LNHNV, CDR2 YYDKDF (reference sequence). CDR3: CATSRDFRGLAGVEADTQYF. As DNA, the CDR3 is TGTGCCACCAGCAGAGATTTCCGGGGACTAGCGGGAGTGGAGGCAGATACGCAGTATTTT. The full variable domain, with the rest looked up from reference TRBV15 and TRBJ2-3, is DAMVIQNPRYQVTQFGKPVTLSCSQTLNHNVMYWYQQKSSQAPKLLFHYYDKDFNNEADTPDNFQSRRPNTSFCFLDIRSPGLGDTAMYLCATSRDFRGLAGVEADTQYFGPGTRLTVL.

V usage is TRBV2 and J usage is TRBJ2-3; TRBD2 matches 7 bases. Per germline, CDR1 SNHLY and CDR2 FYNNEI. The trim removed 8 bases at V and 5 bases at J, leaving 10 bases unmatched. The CDR3 is 14 residues long. The CDR3 nucleotides are TGTGCCAGCGGTGCGCGGGAGAGAGTAGATACGCAGTATTTT. The encoded protein is CASGARERVDTQYF.

For this clone: This specimen includes other DNA sequences encoding the same CDR3. This chain links TRBV4-1 with TRBJ2-7; D gene ambiguous. The CDR3 has 13 residues. V was cut by 0 bases and J by 3 bases, with 6 bases left in between. Germline CDR1 is MGHRA and CDR2 is YSYEKL. The CDR3 loop is CASSQDSSYEQYF. CDR3 nucleotides: TGCGCCAGCAGCCAAGATTCTAGCTACGAGCAGTACTTC.

This chain connects TRBV7-2 to TRBJ2-7; D is possibly TRBD1 or TRBD2 (5 bases each). The CDR3 runs 14 residues. Germline CDR1 SGHTA, CDR2 FQGNSA. The V end lost 5 bases, the J end lost 2 bases, and 13 bases lay between the germline ends. DNA of the CDR3: TGTGCCAGCAGCCGGGGCACCCTTCCCTACGAGCAGTACTTC. Residues: CASSRGTLPYEQYF. Drawing the rest from reference TRBV7-2 and TRBJ2-7, the complete variable domain is GAGVSQSPSNKVTEKGKDVELRCDPISGHTALYWYRQSLGQGLEFLIYFQGNSAPDKSGLPSDRFSAERTGGSVSTLTIQRTQQEDSAVYLCASSRGTLPYEQYFGPGTRLTVT.

The chain carries TRBV30 and TRBJ2-1; 7 nucleotides line up with TRBD2. The germline V gene encodes CDR1 GTSNPN and CDR2 SVGIG (reference sequence). The CDR3 totals 12 residues. For the CDR3, the DNA is TGTAGCGGGAAGACTCTCTACAATGAGCAGTTCTTC. Translated: CSGKTLYNEQFF.

The chain couples TRBV4-3 to TRBJ1-2; D not resolved. V gave up 0 bases and J gave up 6 bases, with 11 bases separating them. This CDR3 has 14 amino acids. Germline CDR1 and CDR2: LGHNA and YSLEER. The CDR3 here is CASSQDREINGYTF. In nucleotides, the CDR3 is TGCGCCAGCAGCCAAGATAGGGAGATCAATGGCTACACCTTC.

The rearrangement links TRBV7-2 to TRBJ1-5; D is unclear. This CDR3 has 14 residues. Trimming took off 4 bases at V and 0 bases at J, with 7 bases between the two ends. Germline lookup yields CDR1 SGHTA and CDR2 FQGNSA. CDR3 residues: CASSSSNSNQPQHF. CDR3 DNA sequence: TGTGCCAGCAGCTCCAGTAATAGCAATCAGCCCCAGCATTTT.

The rearrangement links TRBV9 to TRBJ2-1, with 10 bases aligning to TRBD2. After removal of 1 base from V and 5 bases from J, the junction contained 3 bases not matched to a gene. Germline CDR1 is SGDLS and CDR2 is YYNGEE. This CDR3 region has 15 residues. CDR3 residues: CASSVTSGINNEQFF. The CDR3 region has the DNA TGTGCCAGCAGCGTAACTAGCGGGATCAACAATGAGCAGTTCTTC. The entire variable domain, with the rest obtained from reference TRBV9 and TRBJ2-1, is as follows: DSGVTQTPKHLITATGQRVTLRCSPRSGDLSVYWYQQSLDQGLQFLIQYYNGEERAKGNILERFSAQQFPDLHSELNLSSLELGDSALYFCASSVTSGINNEQFFGPGTRLTVL.

The genes are TRBV28 and TRBJ2-1; D is unclear. This CDR3 is built from 12 residues. The germline gives CDR1 MDHEN, CDR2 SYDVKM. Deletions cut 3 bases from V and 6 bases from J, with 6 bases between. The CDR3 coding sequence is TGTGCCAGCAGTTTCGAGCGCAATGAGCAGTTCTTC. It is translated as CASSFERNEQFF. Complete variable domain (other parts from reference TRBV28 and TRBJ2-1): DVKVTQSSRYLVKRTGEKVFLECVQDMDHENMFWYRQDPGLGLRLIYFSYDVKMKEKGDIPEGYSVSREKKERFSLILESASTNQTSMYLCASSFERNEQFFGPGTRLTVL.

The chain uses TRBV19 and TRBJ2-3; 8 bases line up with TRBD2. The CDR3 has 15 residues. Germline CDR1 LNHDA, CDR2 SQIVND (reference sequence). J was trimmed by 5 bases and V by 8 bases; bases with no gene match: 12. Here the CDR3 DNA reads TGTGCCAGTCGAACAAGCGGGACTAGGGGAGATACGCAGTATTTT. Encoded protein: CASRTSGTRGDTQYF.

By its share, this clone is large. The chain's CDR3 is CASRTGDNEQFF. CDR3 in DNA: TGCGCCAGCAGAACAGGTGACAATGAGCAGTTCTTC. This sequence joins TRBV5-1 and TRBJ2-1; a possible D gene is TRBD1 (5 bases). V dropped 5 bases and J dropped 5 bases, with 8 bases sitting between them. The CDR3 runs 12 residues. CDR1 is SGHRS, CDR2 YFSETQ, per germline.

V is TRBV30 and J is TRBJ2-5; 10 bases map to TRBD2. The trim removed 1 base at V and 5 bases at J, leaving 4 bases unmatched. The CDR3 runs to 14 residues. The germline gives CDR1 GTSNPN, CDR2 SVGIG (reference sequence). The CDR3 spells CAWSGGTSAETQYF. The CDR3, as DNA: TGTGCCTGGAGTGGGGGGACTAGCGCCGAGACCCAGTACTTC.

The chain joins TRBV2 to TRBJ2-7; D not certain. In germline, CDR1 is SNHLY, CDR2 FYNNEI. The CDR3 length is 11 residues. V dropped 7 bases and J dropped 7 bases, with 11 bases sitting between them. The CDR3 bases are TGTGCCAGCACCACAAGGTTGGAGCAGTACTTC. Translating gives CASTTRLEQYF. Full variable domain (remainder filled in from reference TRBV2 and TRBJ2-7): EPEVTQTPSHQVTQMGQEVILRCVPISNHLYFYWYRQILGQKVEFLVSFYNNEISEKSEIFDDQFSVERPDGSNFTLKIRSTKLEDSAMYFCASTTRLEQYFGPGTRLTVT.

J is TRBJ2-2 and V is TRBV19; 9 bases fit TRBD1. Germline values: CDR1 LNHDA, CDR2 SQIVND (reference sequence). The CDR3 totals 16 residues. Trimming cost V 6 bases and J 7 bases; bases outside gene matches: 12. CDR3 bases: TGTGCCAGTAGCCGATTCCGGACAGGGGAGGGCGGGGAGCTGTTTTTT. Residues: CASSRFRTGEGGELFF.

This chain connects TRBV10-3 to TRBJ2-2, with TRBD2 matching 7 bases. The CDR3 runs to 18 residues. The germline gives CDR1 ENHRY, CDR2 SYGVKD. J was trimmed by 0 bases and V by 3 bases; bases with no gene match: 10. Here the CDR3 reads CAISDPRGEVANTGELFF. The CDR3 nucleotides read TGTGCCATCAGTGATCCCCGGGGGGAAGTGGCGAACACCGGGGAGCTGTTTTTT.

The chain combines TRBV11-2 with TRBJ2-6; D is unresolved. The ends were cut back, 5 bases at V and 0 bases at J, with 8 bases in the middle. From germline, CDR1 is SGHAT and CDR2 FQNNGV. The CDR3 consists of 15 residues. The CDR3 loop is CASSRTNSGANVLTF. In nucleotides, the CDR3 is TGTGCCAGCAGCCGGACGAACTCTGGGGCCAACGTCCTGACTTTC. Drawing the rest from reference TRBV11-2 and TRBJ2-6, the complete variable domain is EAGVAQSPRYKIIEKRQSVAFWCNPISGHATLYWYQQILGQGPKLLIQFQNNGVVDDSQLPKDRFSAERLKGVDSTLKIQPAKLEDSAVYLCASSRTNSGANVLTFGAGSRLTVL.

The V call is TRBV7-3, the J call TRBJ2-5; no firm D call. Germline V gives CDR1 SGHTA, CDR2 FQGTGA. V lost 5 bases and J 2 bases, leaving 6 bases between the germline ends. The CDR3 runs to 12 residues. In DNA, the CDR3 is TGTGCCAGCAGCCGAGATCAAGAGACCCAGTACTTC. It specifies CASSRDQETQYF.

The chain links TRBV2 to TRBJ2-7; D gene unclear. CDR1 and CDR2 from the germline V gene are SNHLY and FYNNEI. V was pared by 5 bases and J by 3 bases, with 5 bases between. The CDR3 has 11 amino acids. The CDR3 protein is CASSNFYEQYF. As DNA, the CDR3 is TGTGCCAGCAGTAACTTCTACGAGCAGTACTTC.

The chain uses TRBV15 and TRBJ2-4, with D perhaps matching TRBD1 or TRBD2 (5 bases each). In germline, CDR1 is LNHNV, CDR2 YYDKDF (reference sequence). V was cut by 1 base and J by 9 bases, with 13 bases left in between. The CDR3 sequence is 14 residues long. The CDR3, as DNA: TGTGCCACCAGCAGAGGAGGGGAAGATCCCATTCAGTACTTC. It is translated as CATSRGGEDPIQYF.